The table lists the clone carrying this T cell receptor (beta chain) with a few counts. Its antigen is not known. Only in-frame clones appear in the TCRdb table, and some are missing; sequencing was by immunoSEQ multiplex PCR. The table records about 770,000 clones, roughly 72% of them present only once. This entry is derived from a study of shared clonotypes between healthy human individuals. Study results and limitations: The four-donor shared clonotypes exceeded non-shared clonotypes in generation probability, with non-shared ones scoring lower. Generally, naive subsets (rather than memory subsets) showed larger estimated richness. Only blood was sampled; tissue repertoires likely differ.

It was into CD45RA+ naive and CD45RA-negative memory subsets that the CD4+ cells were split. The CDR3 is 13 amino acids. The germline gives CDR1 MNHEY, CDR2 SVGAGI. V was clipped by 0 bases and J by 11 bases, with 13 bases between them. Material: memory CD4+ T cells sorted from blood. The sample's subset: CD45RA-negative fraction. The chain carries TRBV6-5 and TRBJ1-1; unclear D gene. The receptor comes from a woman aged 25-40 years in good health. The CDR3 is CASSYSIARIAFF. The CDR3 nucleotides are TGTGCCAGCAGTTACTCGATAGCTAGAATCGCTTTCTTT.